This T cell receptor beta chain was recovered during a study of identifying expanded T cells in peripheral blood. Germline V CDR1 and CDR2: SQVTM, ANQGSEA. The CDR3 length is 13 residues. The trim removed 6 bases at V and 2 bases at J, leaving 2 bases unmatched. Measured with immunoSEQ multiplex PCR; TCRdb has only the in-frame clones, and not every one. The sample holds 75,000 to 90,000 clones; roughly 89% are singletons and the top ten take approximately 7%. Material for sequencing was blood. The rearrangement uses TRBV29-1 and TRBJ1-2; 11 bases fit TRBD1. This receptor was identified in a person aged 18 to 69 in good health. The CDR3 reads CSVRTGGNYGYTF. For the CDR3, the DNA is TGCAGCGTAAGGACAGGGGGCAACTATGGCTACACCTTC.